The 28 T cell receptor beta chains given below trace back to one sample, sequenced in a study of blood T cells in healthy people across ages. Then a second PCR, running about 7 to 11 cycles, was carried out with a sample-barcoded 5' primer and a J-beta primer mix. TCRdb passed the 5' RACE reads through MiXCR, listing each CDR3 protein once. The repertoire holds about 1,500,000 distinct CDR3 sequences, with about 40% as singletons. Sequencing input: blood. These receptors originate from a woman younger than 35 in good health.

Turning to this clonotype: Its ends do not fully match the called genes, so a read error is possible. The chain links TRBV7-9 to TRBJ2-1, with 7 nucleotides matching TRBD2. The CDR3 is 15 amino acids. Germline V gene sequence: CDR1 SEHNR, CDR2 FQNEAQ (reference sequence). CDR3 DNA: TGTGCCAGCAGCTTATCGGGGAGGGCCTACGATGAGCAGTTCTTC. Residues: CASSLSGRAYDEQFF.

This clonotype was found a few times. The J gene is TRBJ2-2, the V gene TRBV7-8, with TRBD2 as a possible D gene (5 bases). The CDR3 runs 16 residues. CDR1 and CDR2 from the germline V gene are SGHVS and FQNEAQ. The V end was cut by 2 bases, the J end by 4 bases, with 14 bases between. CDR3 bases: TGTGCCAGCAGCTTAATGGCGGGCCCTTCCACCGGGGAGCTGTTTTTT. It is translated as CASSLMAGPSTGELFF.

The CDR3: CASSLALGEYEQYF. CDR3 nucleotides: TGTGCCAGCAGCTTAGCCCTGGGGGAGTACGAGCAGTACTTC. The chain uses TRBV7-9 and TRBJ2-7; D assignment may be TRBD1 or TRBD2 (5 bases each). The germline gives CDR1 SEHNR, CDR2 FQNEAQ (reference sequence). The CDR3 runs to 14 residues. Trimming stripped 0 bases from V and 4 bases from J, with 10 bases between.

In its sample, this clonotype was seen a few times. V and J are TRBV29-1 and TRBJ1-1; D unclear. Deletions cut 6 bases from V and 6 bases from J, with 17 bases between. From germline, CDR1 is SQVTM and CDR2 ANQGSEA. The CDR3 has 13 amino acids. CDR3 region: CSVKGNYYPEAFF. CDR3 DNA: TGCAGCGTGAAGGGTAATTATTATCCTGAAGCTTTCTTT.

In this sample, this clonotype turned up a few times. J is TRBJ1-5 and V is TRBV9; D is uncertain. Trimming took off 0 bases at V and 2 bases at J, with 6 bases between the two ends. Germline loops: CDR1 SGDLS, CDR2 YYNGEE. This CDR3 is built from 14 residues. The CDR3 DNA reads TGTGCCAGCAGCGTAGATGGGGGCAATCAGCCCCAGCATTTT. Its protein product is CASSVDGGNQPQHF.

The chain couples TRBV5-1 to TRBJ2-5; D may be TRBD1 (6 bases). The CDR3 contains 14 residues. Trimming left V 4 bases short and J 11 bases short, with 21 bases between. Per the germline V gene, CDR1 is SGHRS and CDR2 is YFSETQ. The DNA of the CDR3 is TGCGCCAGCAGCCCGGGACATCAGGACAATGAGCAGTACTTC. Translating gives CASSPGHQDNEQYF. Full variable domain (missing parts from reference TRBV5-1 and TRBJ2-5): KAGVTQTPRYLIKTRGQQVTLSCSPISGHRSVSWYQQTPGQGLQFLFEYFSETQRNKGNFPGRFSGRQFSNSRSEMNVSTLELGDSALYLCASSPGHQDNEQYFGPGTRLLVL.

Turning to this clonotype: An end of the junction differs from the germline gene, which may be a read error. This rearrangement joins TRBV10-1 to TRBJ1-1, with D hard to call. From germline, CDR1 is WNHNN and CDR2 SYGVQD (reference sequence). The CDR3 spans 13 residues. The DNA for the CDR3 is TGTGCCAGCAGTGAGAGGGTGAACACTGAAGCTTTCTTT. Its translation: CASSERVNTEAFF.

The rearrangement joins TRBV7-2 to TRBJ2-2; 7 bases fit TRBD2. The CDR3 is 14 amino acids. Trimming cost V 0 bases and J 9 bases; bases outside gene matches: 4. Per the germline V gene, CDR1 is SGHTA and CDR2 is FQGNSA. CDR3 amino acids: CASSLAGGTRELFF. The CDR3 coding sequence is TGTGCCAGCAGCTTAGCGGGAGGGACCCGGGAGCTGTTTTTT.

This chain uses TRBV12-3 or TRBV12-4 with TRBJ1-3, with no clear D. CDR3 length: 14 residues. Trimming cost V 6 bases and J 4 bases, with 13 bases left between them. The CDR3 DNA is TGTGCCAGCAGCCCGGGTCTCGCGGGAAACACCATATATTTT. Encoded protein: CASSPGLAGNTIYF.

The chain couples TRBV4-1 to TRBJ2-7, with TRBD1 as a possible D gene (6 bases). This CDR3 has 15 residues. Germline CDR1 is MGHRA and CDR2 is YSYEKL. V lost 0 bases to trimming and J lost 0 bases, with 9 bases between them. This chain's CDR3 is CASSQDHRVSYEQYF. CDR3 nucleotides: TGCGCCAGCAGCCAAGATCACAGGGTCTCCTACGAGCAGTACTTC.

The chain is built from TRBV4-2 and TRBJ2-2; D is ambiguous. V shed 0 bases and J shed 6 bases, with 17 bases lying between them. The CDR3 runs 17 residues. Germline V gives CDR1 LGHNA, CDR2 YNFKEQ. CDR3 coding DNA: TGTGCCAGCAGCCAAGAAGTGGCTGGGCGTAGCTCCGGGGAGCTGTTTTTT. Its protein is CASSQEVAGRSSGELFF.

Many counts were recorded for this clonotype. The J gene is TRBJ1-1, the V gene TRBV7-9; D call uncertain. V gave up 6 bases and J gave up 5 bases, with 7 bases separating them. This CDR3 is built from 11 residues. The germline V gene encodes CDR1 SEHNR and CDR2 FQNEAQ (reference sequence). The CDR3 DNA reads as TGTGCCAGCAGTTTTGGGACTGAAGCTTTCTTT. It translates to CASSFGTEAFF.

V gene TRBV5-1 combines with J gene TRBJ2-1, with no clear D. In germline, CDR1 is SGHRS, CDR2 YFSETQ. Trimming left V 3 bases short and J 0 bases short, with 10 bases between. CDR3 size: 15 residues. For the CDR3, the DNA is TGCGCCAGCAGCTGGGCCAGTGGCTCCTACAATGAGCAGTTCTTC. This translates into CASSWASGSYNEQFF.

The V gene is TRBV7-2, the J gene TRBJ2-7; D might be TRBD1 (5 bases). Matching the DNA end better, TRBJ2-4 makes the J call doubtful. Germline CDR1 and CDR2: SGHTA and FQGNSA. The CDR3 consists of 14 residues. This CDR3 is CASSLTGPRDIQYF. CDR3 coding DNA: TGTGCCAGCAGCTTAACAGGTCCTAGGGACATTCAGTACTTC.

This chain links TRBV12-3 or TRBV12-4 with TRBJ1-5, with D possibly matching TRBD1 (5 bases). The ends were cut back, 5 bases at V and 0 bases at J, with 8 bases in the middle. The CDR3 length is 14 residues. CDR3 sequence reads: CASSGHDSNQPQHF. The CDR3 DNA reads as TGTGCCAGCAGTGGACACGATAGCAATCAGCCCCAGCATTTT.

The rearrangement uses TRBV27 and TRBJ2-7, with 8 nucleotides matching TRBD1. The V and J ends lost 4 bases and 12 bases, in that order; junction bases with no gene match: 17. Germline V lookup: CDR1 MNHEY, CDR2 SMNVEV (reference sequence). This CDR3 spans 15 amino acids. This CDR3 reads CASSSGGTGGRERYF. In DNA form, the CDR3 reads TGTGCCAGCAGTTCAGGCGGGACAGGAGGTCGGGAAAGGTACTTC.

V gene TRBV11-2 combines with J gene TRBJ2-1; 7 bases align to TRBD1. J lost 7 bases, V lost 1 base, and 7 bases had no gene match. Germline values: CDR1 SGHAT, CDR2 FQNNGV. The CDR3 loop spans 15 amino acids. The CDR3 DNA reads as TGTGCCAGCAGCTTAGGACAGGGACCTACAAATGAGCAGTTCTTC. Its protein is CASSLGQGPTNEQFF.

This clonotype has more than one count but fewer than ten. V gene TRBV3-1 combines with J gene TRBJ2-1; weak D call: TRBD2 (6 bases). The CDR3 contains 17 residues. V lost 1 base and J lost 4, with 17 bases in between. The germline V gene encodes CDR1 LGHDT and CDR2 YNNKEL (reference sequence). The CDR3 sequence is CASSQALRGPDYNEQFF. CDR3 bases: TGTGCCAGCAGCCAAGCTCTGCGGGGACCTGATTACAATGAGCAGTTCTTC.

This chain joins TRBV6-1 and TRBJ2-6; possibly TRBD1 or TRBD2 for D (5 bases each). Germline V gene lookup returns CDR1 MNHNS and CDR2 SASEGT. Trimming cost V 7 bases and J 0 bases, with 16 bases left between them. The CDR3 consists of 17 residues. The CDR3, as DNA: TGTGCCAGCACCTTCGGGACCGTAAGCTCTGGGGCCAACGTCCTGACTTTC. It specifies CASTFGTVSSGANVLTF.

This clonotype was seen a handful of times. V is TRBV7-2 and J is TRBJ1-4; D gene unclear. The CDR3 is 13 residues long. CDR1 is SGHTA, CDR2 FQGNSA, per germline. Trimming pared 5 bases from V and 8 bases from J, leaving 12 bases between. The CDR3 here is CASSRSGTEKLFF. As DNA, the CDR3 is TGTGCCAGCAGCCGTTCTGGCACGGAAAAACTGTTTTTT.

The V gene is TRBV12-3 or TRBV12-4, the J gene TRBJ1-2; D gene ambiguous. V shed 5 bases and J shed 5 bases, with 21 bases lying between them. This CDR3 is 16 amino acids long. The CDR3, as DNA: TGTGCCAGCAGTCTTGACAAGGCCGCAGAGCCATATGGCTACACCTTC. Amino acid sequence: CASSLDKAAEPYGYTF.

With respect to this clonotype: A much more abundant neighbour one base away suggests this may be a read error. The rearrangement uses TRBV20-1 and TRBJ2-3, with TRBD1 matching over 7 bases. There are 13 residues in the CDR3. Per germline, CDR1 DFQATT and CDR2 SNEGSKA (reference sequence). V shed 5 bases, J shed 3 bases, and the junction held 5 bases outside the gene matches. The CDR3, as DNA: TGCAGTGCTCACAGGGGTTGGACAGATACGCAGTATTTT. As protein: CSAHRGWTDTQYF.

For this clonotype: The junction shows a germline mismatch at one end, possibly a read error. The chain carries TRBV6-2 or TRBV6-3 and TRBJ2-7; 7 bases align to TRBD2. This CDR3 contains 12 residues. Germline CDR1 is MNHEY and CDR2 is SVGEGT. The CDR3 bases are TGTGCCGGCAGTTACTGGACTAGCGAGCAGTACTTC. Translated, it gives CAGSYWTSEQYF.

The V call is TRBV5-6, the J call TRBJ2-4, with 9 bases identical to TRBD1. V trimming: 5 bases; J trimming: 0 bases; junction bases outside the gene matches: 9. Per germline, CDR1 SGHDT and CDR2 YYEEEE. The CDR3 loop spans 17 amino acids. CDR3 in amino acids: CASSLDRGGLAKNIQYF. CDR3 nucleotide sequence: TGTGCCAGCAGTCTGGACAGGGGAGGACTAGCCAAAAACATTCAGTACTTC.

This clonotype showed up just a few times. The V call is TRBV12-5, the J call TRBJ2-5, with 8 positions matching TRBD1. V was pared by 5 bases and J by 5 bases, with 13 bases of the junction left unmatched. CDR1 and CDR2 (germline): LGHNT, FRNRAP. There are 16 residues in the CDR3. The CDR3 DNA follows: TGTGCTAGTGGTATCGGGACAGGCGGTCCGTGGGAGACCCAGTACTTC. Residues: CASGIGTGGPWETQYF.

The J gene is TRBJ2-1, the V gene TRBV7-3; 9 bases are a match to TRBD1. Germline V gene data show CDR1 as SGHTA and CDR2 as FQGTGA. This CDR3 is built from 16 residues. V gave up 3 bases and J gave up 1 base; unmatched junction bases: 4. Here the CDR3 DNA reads TGTGCCAGCAGCTTTACCGGGACAGGGTCCTACAATGAGCAGTTCTTC. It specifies CASSFTGTGSYNEQFF.

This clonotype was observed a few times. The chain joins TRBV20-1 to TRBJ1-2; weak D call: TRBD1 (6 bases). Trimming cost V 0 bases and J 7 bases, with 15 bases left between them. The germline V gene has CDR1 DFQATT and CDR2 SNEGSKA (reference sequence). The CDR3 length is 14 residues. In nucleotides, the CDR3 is TGCAGTGCTAGAGACCAGGGGCAAACTATTGGCTACACCTTC. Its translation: CSARDQGQTIGYTF.

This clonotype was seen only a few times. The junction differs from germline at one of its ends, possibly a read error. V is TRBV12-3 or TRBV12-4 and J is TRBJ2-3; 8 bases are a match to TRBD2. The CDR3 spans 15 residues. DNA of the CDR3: TGTGCCAGCAGCACTAGCGGTTTTAGAACAGATGCGCAGTATTTT. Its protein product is CASSTSGFRTDAQYF.